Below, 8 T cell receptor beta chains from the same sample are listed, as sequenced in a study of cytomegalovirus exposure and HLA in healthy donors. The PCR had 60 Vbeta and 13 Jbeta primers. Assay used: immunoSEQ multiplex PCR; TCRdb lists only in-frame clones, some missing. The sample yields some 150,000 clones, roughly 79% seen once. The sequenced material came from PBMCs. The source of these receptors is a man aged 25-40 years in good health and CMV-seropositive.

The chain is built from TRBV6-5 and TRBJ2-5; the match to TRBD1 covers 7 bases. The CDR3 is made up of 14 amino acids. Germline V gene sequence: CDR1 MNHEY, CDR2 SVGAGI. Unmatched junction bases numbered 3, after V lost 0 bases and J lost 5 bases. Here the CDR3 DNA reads TGTGCCAGCAGTTACTCAGGGGGCGTGGAGACCCAGTACTTC. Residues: CASSYSGGVETQYF.

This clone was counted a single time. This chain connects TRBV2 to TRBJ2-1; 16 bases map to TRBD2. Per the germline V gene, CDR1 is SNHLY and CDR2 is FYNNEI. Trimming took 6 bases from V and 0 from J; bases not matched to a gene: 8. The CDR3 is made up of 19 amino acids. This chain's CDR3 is CASRKGTSGGGSSYNEQFF. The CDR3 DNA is TGTGCCAGCAGGAAAGGGACTAGCGGGGGGGGGAGCTCCTACAATGAGCAGTTCTTC.

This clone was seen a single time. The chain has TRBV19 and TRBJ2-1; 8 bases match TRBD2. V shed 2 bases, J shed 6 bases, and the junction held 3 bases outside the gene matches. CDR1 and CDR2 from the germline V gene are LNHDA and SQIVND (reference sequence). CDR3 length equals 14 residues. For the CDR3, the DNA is TGTGCCAGTAGTATACAAGCGGGAGTCAATGAGCAGTTCTTC. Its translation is CASSIQAGVNEQFF.

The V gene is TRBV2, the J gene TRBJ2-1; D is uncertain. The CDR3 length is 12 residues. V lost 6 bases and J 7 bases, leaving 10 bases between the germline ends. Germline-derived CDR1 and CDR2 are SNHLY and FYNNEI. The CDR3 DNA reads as TGTGCCAGCAGGGGCCTCCGGAATGAGCAGTTCTTC. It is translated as CASRGLRNEQFF.

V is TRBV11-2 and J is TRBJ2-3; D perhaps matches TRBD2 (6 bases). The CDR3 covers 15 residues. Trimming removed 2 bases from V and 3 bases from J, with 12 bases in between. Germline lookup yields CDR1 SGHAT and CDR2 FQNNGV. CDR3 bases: TGTGCCAGCAGCTTATTAACGGGAGATACAGATACGCAGTATTTT. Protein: CASSLLTGDTDTQYF.

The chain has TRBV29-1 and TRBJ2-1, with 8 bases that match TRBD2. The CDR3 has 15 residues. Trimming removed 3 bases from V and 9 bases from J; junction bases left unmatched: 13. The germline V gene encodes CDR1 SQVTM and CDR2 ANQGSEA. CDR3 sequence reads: CSVDHPGGGRFEQFF. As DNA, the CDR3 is TGCAGCGTTGATCATCCCGGGGGGGGAAGGTTTGAGCAGTTCTTC.

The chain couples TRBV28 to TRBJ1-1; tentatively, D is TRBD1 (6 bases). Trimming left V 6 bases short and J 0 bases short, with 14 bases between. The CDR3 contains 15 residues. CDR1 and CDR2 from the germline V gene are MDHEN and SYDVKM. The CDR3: CASSITGWMNTEAFF. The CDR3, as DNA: TGTGCCAGCAGCATCACAGGGTGGATGAACACTGAAGCTTTCTTT.

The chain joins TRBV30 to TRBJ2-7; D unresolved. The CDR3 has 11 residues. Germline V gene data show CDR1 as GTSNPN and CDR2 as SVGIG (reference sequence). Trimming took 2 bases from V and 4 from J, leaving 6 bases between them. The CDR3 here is CAWSSYYEQYF. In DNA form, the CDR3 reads TGTGCCTGGAGTTCTTATTACGAGCAGTACTTC.